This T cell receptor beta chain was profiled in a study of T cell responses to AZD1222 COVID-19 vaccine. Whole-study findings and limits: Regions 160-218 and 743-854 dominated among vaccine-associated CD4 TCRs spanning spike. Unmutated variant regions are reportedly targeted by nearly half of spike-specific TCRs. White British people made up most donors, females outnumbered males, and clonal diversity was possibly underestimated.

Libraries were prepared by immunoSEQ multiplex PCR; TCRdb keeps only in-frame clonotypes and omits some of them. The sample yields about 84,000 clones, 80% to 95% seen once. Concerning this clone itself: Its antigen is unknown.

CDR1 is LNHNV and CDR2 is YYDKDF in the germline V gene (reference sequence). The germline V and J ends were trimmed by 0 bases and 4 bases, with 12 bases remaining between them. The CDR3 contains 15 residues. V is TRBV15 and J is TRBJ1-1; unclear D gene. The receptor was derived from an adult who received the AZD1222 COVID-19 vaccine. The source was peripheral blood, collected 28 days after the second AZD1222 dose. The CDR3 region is CATSRDGRASTEAFF. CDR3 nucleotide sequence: TGTGCCACCAGCAGAGATGGAAGGGCCAGCACTGAAGCTTTCTTT.